This TCR beta chain is from a study of vaccination and CD4 T cells after COVID-19. With regard to this clonotype: The antigen remains undetermined.

The Oncomine TCR Beta short-read assay was what sequenced the DNA obtained from cultured CD4+ T cells. DNA came from CD4+ T cells after culture. MiXCR, applied by TCRdb to the PCR reads, yields one record per CDR3 protein. The data hold more than 6,500 distinct CDR3 sequences, with roughly 36% observed a single time. The treatment denotes: roughly 10-day PBMC culture with coronavirus spike peptide pools or control peptides (ViraFEST assay). Unexposed donor CD4+ T cells predated the COVID-19 pandemic, collected 2011-2018. Study-level findings and limits: Convalescent patients' clones that were vaccine-specific were spike mono-reactive in 304 of 307 cases.

The junction had 6 bases not matched to a gene; V was cut back by 7 bases and J by 3 bases. Germline V gene sequence: CDR1 LNHDA, CDR2 SQIVND (reference sequence). The CDR3 contains 14 residues. The V and J genes are TRBV19 and TRBJ1-2; 9 bases map to TRBD1. This sequence originates from a human donor in good health. The sequenced material came from CD4+ T cells from blood, cultured in vitro. The CDR3 nucleotides read TGTGCCAGTACCTTGACAGGGGGAGACTATGGCTACACCTTC. As protein: CASTLTGGDYGYTF.